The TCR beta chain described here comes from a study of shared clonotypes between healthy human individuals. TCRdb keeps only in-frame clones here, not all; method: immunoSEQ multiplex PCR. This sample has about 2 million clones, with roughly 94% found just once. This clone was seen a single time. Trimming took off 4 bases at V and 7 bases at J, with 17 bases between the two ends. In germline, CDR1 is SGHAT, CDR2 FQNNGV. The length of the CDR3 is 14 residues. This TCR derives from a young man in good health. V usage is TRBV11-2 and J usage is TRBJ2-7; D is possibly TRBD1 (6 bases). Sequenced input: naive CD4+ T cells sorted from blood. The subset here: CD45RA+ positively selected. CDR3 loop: CASSYLTGFLEQYF. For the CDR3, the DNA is TGTGCCAGCAGCTATCTGACAGGCTTTTTGGAGCAGTACTTC.